The following is a TCR beta chain sequence with its context. No antigen is known for it. The PCR used 60 Vbeta and 13 Jbeta primers. Measured with immunoSEQ multiplex PCR; TCRdb has only the in-frame clones, and not every one. Counted here are 30,000 to 45,000 clones, 80% to 90% occurring once; the ten biggest clones make up approximately 10%. The data were taken from a study of cytomegalovirus exposure and HLA in healthy donors. General study points: What was likely a sequencing artifact was a cluster of highly shared sequence variants. TCR beta sequences numbering more than 15,000 were associated with HLA alleles at 0.05 false discovery rate in a later analysis. In vitro, a few CMV-associated chains proved specific for CMV antigens.

Germline V gene sequence: CDR1 SGHKS, CDR2 YYEKEE (reference sequence). The CDR3 has 14 amino acids. V gave up 6 bases and J gave up 3 bases, with 13 bases separating them. The clonotype comes from a woman in her forties in good health and CMV-seropositive. The chain recombines TRBV5-5 with TRBJ1-3; D remains ambiguous. The sequenced sample consisted of PBMCs. The CDR3 sequence: CASIARGNGNTIYF. The CDR3 DNA is TGTGCCAGCATCGCTCGGGGTAATGGAAACACCATATATTTT.